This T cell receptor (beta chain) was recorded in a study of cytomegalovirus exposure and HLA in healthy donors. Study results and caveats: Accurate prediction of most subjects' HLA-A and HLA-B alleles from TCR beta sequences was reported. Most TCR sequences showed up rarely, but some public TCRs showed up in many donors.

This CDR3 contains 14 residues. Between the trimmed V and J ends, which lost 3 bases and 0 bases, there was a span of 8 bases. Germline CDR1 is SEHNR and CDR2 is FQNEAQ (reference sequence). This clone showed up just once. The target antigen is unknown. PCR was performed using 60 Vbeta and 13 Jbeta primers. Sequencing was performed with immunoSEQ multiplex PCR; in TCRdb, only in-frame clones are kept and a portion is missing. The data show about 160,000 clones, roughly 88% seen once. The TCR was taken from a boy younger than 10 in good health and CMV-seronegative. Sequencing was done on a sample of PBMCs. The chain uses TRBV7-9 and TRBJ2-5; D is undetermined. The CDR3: CASSFGRNQETQYF. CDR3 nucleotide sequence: TGTGCCAGCAGCTTTGGCAGGAACCAAGAGACCCAGTACTTC. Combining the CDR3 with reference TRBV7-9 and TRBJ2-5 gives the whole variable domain DTGVSQNPRHKITKRGQNVTFRCDPISEHNRLYWYRQTLGQGPEFLTYFQNEAQLEKSRLLSDRFSAERPKGSFSTLEIQRTEQGDSAMYLCASSFGRNQETQYFGPGTRLLVL.